This is a list of T cell receptor beta chains from one sample in a study of identifying expanded T cells in peripheral blood. Measured with immunoSEQ multiplex PCR; TCRdb has only the in-frame clones, and not every one. Altogether under 95,000 clones are present, 75% to 90% being singletons, with the ten largest covering about 3%. Sequencing was carried out using blood. The source of these receptors is a person between 18 and 75 years old in good health. Both conserved end residues are trimmed from each CDR3. The order of the fields is V gene, J gene, CDR3 protein.

v_gene: TRBV19; j_gene: TRBJ1-5; CDR3aa: ASRTGDQPQH
v_gene: TRBV6-1; j_gene: TRBJ2-7; CDR3aa: ASSPGQKYEQY
v_gene: TRBV9; j_gene: TRBJ2-2; CDR3aa: ASSRGLAATGELF
v_gene: TRBV4-3; j_gene: TRBJ2-2; CDR3aa: ASSQLDYPTGELF
v_gene: TRBV10-2; j_gene: TRBJ2-1; CDR3aa: ASRLQRNEQF
v_gene: TRBV13; j_gene: TRBJ2-3; CDR3aa: ASSSVKLSSTDTQY
v_gene: TRBV6-5; j_gene: TRBJ2-7; CDR3aa: ASSYGPAYEQY
v_gene: TRBV2; j_gene: TRBJ1-3; CDR3aa: ASTADGPTSGNTIY
v_gene: TRBV19; j_gene: TRBJ1-5; CDR3aa: ASSTPGSYQPQH
v_gene: TRBV4-1; j_gene: TRBJ1-2; CDR3aa: ASSQTGGDGYT
v_gene: TRBV19; j_gene: TRBJ2-3; CDR3aa: ASTRRGGGRGGDTQY
v_gene: TRBV15; j_gene: TRBJ2-7; CDR3aa: ATSREPYYEQY
v_gene: TRBV10-1; j_gene: TRBJ2-2; CDR3aa: ASSGYTGELF
v_gene: TRBV4-1; j_gene: TRBJ2-7; CDR3aa: ASSQAAGGRYEQY
v_gene: TRBV19; j_gene: TRBJ1-3; CDR3aa: ASSITGGPSSGNTIY
v_gene: TRBV4-3; j_gene: TRBJ2-7; CDR3aa: ASSQRVGSGSAVSYEQY
v_gene: TRBV29-1; j_gene: TRBJ2-3; CDR3aa: SVGNTALGPDTQY
v_gene: TRBV20-1; j_gene: TRBJ1-2; CDR3aa: SASVAYGYT
v_gene: TRBV19; j_gene: TRBJ2-5; CDR3aa: ASIASGGPVETQY
v_gene: TRBV2; j_gene: TRBJ1-1; CDR3aa: ASSGGEQRQAF
v_gene: TRBV9; j_gene: TRBJ1-4; CDR3aa: ASSVASGGEKLF
v_gene: TRBV30; j_gene: TRBJ1-2; CDR3aa: ACTGVSYGYT
v_gene: TRBV7-2; j_gene: TRBJ1-1; CDR3aa: ASSLFGQAIQNTEAF
v_gene: TRBV5-4; j_gene: TRBJ2-7; CDR3aa: ASSLDLDRDPT
v_gene: TRBV9; j_gene: TRBJ2-5; CDR3aa: ASSADLRGAGETQY
v_gene: TRBV4-1; j_gene: TRBJ2-1; CDR3aa: ASSPAGSFNEQF
v_gene: TRBV11-2; j_gene: TRBJ2-7; CDR3aa: ASSLGRYEQY
v_gene: TRBV11-2; j_gene: TRBJ2-7; CDR3aa: ASSLWGTSYEQY
v_gene: TRBV28; j_gene: TRBJ2-7; CDR3aa: ASPPSQQGVGYEQY
v_gene: TRBV25-1; j_gene: TRBJ2-7; CDR3aa: ASSARDRGTYEQY
v_gene: TRBV5-1; j_gene: TRBJ1-4; CDR3aa: ASRETGATNEKLF
v_gene: TRBV18; j_gene: TRBJ1-1; CDR3aa: ASSPGEWNTEAF
v_gene: TRBV7-2; j_gene: TRBJ1-4; CDR3aa: ASGQSNEKLF
v_gene: TRBV29-1; j_gene: TRBJ1-2; CDR3aa: SVEGGRGYT